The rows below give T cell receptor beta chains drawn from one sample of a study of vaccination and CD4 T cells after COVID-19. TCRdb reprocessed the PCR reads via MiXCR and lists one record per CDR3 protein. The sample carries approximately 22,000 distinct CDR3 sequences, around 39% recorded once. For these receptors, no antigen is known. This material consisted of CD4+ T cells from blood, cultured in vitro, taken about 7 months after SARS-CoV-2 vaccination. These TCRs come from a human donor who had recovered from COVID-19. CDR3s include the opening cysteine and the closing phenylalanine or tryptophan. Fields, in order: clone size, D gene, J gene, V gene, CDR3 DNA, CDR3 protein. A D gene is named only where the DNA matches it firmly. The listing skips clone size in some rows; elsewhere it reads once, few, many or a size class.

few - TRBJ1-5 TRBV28 TGTGCCAGCACCCCTGGAGGACAGATTAGCAATCAGCCCCAGCATTTT CASTPGGQISNQPQHF
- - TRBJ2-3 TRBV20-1 TGCAGTGCTGGTTCTAGCACAGATACGCAGTATTTT CSAGSSTDTQYF
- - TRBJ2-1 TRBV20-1 TGCAGTGCTAGCCCTAGCGCCAATGAGCAGTTCTTC CSASPSANEQFF
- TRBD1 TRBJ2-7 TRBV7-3 TGTGCCAGCAGTCGCCTCCCGGGACAGGCGTACTACGAGCAGTACTTC CASSRLPGQAYYEQYF
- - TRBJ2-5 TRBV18 TGTGCCAGCTCACCAAGTCAGGGGAGGCCAGAGACCCAGTACTTC CASSPSQGRPETQYF
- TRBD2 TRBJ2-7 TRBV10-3 TGTGCCATCAGTGCGGGGACTAGCGGGGTAATCTACGAGCAGTACTTC CAISAGTSGVIYEQYF
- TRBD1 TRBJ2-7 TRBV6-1 TGTGCCAGCGGGGACAGGGTCTACGAGCAGTACTTC CASGDRVYEQYF
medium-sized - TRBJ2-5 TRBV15 TGTGCCACCAGCAGCAGGGCACAAGAGACCCAGTACTTC CATSSRAQETQYF
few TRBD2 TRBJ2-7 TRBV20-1 TGCAGTGCTAGAGGATATAGCGGGAGGGGTAGCGAGCAGTACTTC CSARGYSGRGSEQYF
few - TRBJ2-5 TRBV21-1 TGTGCCAGCAGCACCCCGGGGGTCTGGTACCAAGAGACCCAGTACTTC CASSTPGVWYQETQYF
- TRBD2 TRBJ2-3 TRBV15 TGTGCCACCAGCATCTCGACTAGCGGGAGTTCCATGGATACGCAGTATTTT CATSISTSGSSMDTQYF
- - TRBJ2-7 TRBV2 TGTGCCAGCAGTGCCTTCTACGAGCAGTACTTC CASSAFYEQYF
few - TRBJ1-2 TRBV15 TGTGCCACCAGCAGAGACAGGGAAATTGTTGGCTACACCTTC CATSRDREIVGYTF
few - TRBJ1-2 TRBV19 TGTGCCAGTAGTCGCTCCATAAGTGGCTACACCTTC CASSRSISGYTF
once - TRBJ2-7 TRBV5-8 TGTGCCAGCAGCTTCGCAGGGAACTACGAGCAGTACTTC CASSFAGNYEQYF
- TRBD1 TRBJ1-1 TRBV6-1 TGTGCCAGCACACTGACAGGGGTGAACACTGAAGCTTTCTTT CASTLTGVNTEAFF
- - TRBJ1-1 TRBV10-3 TGTGCCATCAGCCCGTCATCGGTGAACACTGAAGCTTTCTTT CAISPSSVNTEAFF
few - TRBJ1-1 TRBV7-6 TGTGCCAGCAGCCCGGCACGGGACACTGAAGCTTTCTTT CASSPARDTEAFF
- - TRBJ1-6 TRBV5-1 TGCGCCAGCAGTAGTGACGGCCCTGAGGGTTCACCCCTCCACTTT CASSSDGPEGSPLHF
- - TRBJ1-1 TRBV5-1 TGCGCCAGCAGCGGCGGGGGGGGGAACACTGAAGCTTTCTTT CASSGGGGNTEAFF
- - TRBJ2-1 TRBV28 TGTGCCAGCGGAGAGATAAATGAGCAGTTCTTC CASGEINEQFF
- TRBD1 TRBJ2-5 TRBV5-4 TGTGCCAGCAGCTTGGCCAACAGGGGTGAGACCCAGTACTTC CASSLANRGETQYF
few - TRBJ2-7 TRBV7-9 TGTGCAAGCAGAAGAGCGGACGAGCAGTACTTC CASRRADEQYF
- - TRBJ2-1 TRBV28 TGTGCCAGCAGCTTGCTACGGTATGAGCAGTTCTTC CASSLLRYEQFF
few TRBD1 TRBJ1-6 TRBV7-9 TGTGCCAGCAGCGGACAGGGGAATTCACCCCTCCACTTT CASSGQGNSPLHF
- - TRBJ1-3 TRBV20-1 TGCAGTGCTAGAGGGGCTCCGGGACACACGAGTCGCGACTCTGGAAACACCATATATTTT CSARGAPGHTSRDSGNTIYF
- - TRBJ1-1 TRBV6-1 TGTGCCAGCGGTACTTCGTTCGGGGGTTTGAACACTGAAGCTTTCTTT CASGTSFGGLNTEAFF
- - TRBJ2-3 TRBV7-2 TGTGCCAGCAGCCCAAACCACGGCACAGATACGCAGTATTTT CASSPNHGTDTQYF
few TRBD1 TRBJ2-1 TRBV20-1 TGCAGTGCGCCCCCATGGAGCCCGGGACAGGGGGTTAGAGAGCAGTTCTTC CSAPPWSPGQGVREQFF
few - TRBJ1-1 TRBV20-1 TGCAGTGCTCTCAGGGTACGGGGCGCCACTGAAGCTTTCTTT CSALRVRGATEAFF
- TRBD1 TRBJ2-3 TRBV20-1 TGCAGTGCTCACGACGGGACAGGGGGCCCAGATACGCAGTATTTT CSAHDGTGGPDTQYF
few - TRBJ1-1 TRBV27 TGTGCCAGCAGTGGGGATATGAACACTGAAGCTTTCTTT CASSGDMNTEAFF
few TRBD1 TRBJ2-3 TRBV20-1 TGCAGTGCTAGAGTCCAGGGGGCGTATACGCAGTATTTT CSARVQGAYTQYF
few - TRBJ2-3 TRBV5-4 TGTGCCAGCAGTGTCGGGCTAGGCACAGATACGCAGTATTTT CASSVGLGTDTQYF
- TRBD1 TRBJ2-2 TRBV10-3 TGTGCCATCAGAGGGACAGGGACGAACACCGGGGAGCTGTTTTTT CAIRGTGTNTGELFF
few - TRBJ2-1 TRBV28 TGTGCCAGCAGTTCAGGACCCAATGAGCAGTTCTTC CASSSGPNEQFF
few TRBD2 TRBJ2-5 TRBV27 TGTGCCAGCTCTAAGCGGGAGAGAGGGACCCAGTACTTC CASSKRERGTQYF
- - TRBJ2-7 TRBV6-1 TGTGCCAGCAGTGAATCCCCTGCGGGTGGCTACGAGCAGTACTTC CASSESPAGGYEQYF
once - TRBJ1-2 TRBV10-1 TGCGCCAGCAGGACAGGCCGGAGGTATGGCTACACCTTC CASRTGRRYGYTF
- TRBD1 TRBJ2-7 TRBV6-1 TGTGCCAGCAGTGGGACAGGAACCTACGAGCAGTACTTC CASSGTGTYEQYF
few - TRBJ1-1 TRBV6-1 TGTGCCAGCAGTGAATTCGGACCGAACACTGAAGCTTTCTTT CASSEFGPNTEAFF
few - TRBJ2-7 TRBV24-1 TGTGCCACCAGTGACCAGCCGGGACCCAACTCAGAGCAGTACTTC CATSDQPGPNSEQYF
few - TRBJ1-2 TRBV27 TGTGCCAGCAGTTTACTGAGGGGCGATGGCTACACCTTC CASSLLRGDGYTF
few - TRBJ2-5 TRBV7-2 TGTGCCAGCAGCCCCGGTGCAGGGGTAGAGACCCAGTACTTC CASSPGAGVETQYF
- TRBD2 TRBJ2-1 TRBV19 TGTGCCTCAAGGTTTAAGCGGGAGGGCCCATATGAGCAGTTCTTC CASRFKREGPYEQFF
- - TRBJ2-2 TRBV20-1 TGCAGTGCTATAACCGGGACACCGAACACCGGGGAGCTGTTTTTT CSAITGTPNTGELFF
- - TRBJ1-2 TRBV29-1 TGCAGCGCCTGGGGGAGCGGCCAGAACTATGGCTACACCTTC CSAWGSGQNYGYTF
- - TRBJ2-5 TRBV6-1 TGTGCCGTCCGGGACAAGATCCAAGAGACCCAGTACTTC CAVRDKIQETQYF
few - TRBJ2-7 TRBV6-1 TGTGCCAGCAGTCGTTTCGTAGACGAGCAGTACTTC CASSRFVDEQYF
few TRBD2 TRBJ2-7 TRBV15 TGTGCCACCAGCGGAGGACTAGGTCCCTACGAGCAGTACTTC CATSGGLGPYEQYF
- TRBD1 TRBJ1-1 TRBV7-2 TGTGCCAGCAGCTTAGACAGGGGGGACACTGAAGCTTTCTTT CASSLDRGDTEAFF
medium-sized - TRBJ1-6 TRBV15 TGTGCCACCAGCAGAGATTGGTCACCCCTCCACTTT CATSRDWSPLHF
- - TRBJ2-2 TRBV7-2 TGTGCCAGCAGACCCAACCGGCAGGTCACCGGGGAGCTGTTTTTT CASRPNRQVTGELFF
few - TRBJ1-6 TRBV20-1 TGCAGTGCTAGAGATCTTAGGACAACGCAATTTCGGCAGCATAATTCACCCCTCCACTTT CSARDLRTTQFRQHNSPLHF
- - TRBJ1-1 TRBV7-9 TGTGCCAGCAGCAAAGGAAGGGTCGGACGTTTCCTGAACACTGAAGCTTTCTTT CASSKGRVGRFLNTEAFF
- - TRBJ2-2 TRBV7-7 TGTGCCAGCAGCTCCGGGGCCGAAACCGGGGAGCTGTTTTTT CASSSGAETGELFF
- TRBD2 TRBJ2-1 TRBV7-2 TGTGCCAGCAGCTTCTCCGGGACTAATAATGAGCAGTTCTTC CASSFSGTNNEQFF